The sample holds one count of the clone carrying this TCR beta chain. These data are taken from a study of shared clonotypes between healthy human individuals. V gave up 4 bases and J gave up 7 bases, with 11 bases separating them. CDR3 length: 13 amino acids. CDR1 and CDR2 (germline): MNHEY, SVGAGI. Sequencing used immunoSEQ multiplex PCR; TCRdb keeps in-frame clones, though not all of them. The sample has 1,500,000 or so clones; 98% are singletons. What was sequenced was naive CD4+ T cells sorted from blood. Subset described: CD45RA+ positively selected. The receptor's source is a man between 25 and 39 years old in good health. The chain has TRBV6-5 and TRBJ1-5; perhaps TRBD1 as D (5 bases). The DNA for the CDR3 is TGTGCCAGCAGTTCGGGGCGTAGCCAGCCCCAGCATTTT. This codes for CASSSGRSQPQHF.